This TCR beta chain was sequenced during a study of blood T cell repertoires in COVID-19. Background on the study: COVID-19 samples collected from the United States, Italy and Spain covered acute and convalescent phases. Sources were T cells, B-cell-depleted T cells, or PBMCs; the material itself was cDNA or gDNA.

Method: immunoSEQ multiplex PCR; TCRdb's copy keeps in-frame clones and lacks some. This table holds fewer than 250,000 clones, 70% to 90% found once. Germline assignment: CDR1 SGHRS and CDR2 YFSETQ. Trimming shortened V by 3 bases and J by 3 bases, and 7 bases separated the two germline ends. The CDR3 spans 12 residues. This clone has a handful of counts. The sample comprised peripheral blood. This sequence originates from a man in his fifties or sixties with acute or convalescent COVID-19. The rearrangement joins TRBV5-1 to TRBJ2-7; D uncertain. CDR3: CASSSTVYEQYF. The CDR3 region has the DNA TGCGCCAGCAGCTCTACAGTCTACGAGCAGTACTTC.